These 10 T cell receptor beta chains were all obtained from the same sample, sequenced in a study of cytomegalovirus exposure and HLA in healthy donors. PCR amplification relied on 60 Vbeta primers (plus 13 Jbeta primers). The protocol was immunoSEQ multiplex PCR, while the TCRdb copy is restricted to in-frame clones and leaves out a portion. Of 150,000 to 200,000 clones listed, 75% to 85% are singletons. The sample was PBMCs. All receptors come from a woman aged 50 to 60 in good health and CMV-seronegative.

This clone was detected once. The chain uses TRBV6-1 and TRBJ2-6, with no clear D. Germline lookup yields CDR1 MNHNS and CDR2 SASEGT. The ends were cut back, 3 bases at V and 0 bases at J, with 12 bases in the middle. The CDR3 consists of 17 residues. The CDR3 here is CASSEWSGSSGANVLTF. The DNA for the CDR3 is TGTGCCAGCAGTGAGTGGTCAGGATCCTCTGGGGCCAACGTCCTGACTTTC.

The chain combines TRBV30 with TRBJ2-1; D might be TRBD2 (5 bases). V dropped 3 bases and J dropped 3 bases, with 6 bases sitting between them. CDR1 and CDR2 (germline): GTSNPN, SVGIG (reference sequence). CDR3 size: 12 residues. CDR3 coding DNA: TGTGCCTGGAGCGCGGGCTACAATGAGCAGTTCTTC. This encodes CAWSAGYNEQFF.

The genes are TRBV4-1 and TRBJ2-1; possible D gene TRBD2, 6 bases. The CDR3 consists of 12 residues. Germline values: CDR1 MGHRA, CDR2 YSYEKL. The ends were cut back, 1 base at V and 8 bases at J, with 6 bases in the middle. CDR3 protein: CASSQGRDEQFF. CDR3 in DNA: TGCGCCAGCAGCCAAGGGAGGGATGAGCAGTTCTTC.

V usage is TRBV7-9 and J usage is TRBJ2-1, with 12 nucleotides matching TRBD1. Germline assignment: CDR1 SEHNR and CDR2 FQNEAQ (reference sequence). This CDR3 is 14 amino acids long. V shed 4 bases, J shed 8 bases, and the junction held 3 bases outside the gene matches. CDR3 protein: CASSWGQGADEQFF. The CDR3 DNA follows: TGTGCCAGCAGCTGGGGACAGGGGGCCGATGAGCAGTTCTTC.

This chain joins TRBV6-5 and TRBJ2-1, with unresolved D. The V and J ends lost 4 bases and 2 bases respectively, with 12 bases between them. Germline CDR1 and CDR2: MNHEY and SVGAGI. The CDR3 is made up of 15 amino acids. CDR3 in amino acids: CASSSTQSPYNEQFF. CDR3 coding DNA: TGTGCCAGCAGTTCGACACAATCTCCCTACAATGAGCAGTTCTTC.

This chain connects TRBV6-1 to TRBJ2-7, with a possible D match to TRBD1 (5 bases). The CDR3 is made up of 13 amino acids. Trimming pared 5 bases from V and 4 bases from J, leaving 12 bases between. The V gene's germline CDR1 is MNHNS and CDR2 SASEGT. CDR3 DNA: TGTGCCAGCAGTCAAGACAGCTTATACGAGCAGTACTTC. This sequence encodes CASSQDSLYEQYF.

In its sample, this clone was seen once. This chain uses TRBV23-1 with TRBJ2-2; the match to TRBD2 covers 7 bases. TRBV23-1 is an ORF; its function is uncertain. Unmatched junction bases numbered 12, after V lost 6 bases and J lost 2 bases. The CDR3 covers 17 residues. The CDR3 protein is CASRTWGGATNTGELFF. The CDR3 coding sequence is TGCGCCAGCAGAACATGGGGAGGGGCTACCAACACCGGGGAGCTGTTTTTT.

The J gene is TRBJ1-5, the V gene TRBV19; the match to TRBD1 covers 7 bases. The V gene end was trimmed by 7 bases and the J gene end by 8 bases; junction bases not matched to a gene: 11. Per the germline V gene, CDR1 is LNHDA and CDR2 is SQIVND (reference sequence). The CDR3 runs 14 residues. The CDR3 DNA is TGTGCCAGTAAGATCGAGGGGGCGAGTGAGCCCCAGCATTTT. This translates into CASKIEGASEPQHF.

DNA for the CDR3: TGTGCCAGCAGCCCCCAACCGGGACAGTACTATGGCTACACCTTC. Its translation: CASSPQPGQYYGYTF. The chain employs TRBV5-4 and TRBJ1-2, with 7 bases identical to TRBD1. The J segment lost 3 bases and the V segment lost 4 bases, leaving 9 bases of the junction unmatched. CDR1 and CDR2 from the germline V gene are SGHNT and YYREEE (reference sequence). CDR3 length: 15 residues.

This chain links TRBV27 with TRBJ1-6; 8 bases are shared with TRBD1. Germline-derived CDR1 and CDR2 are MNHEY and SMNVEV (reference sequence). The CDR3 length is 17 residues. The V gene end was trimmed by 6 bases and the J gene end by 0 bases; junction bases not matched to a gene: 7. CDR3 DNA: TGTGCCAGCAGGCCAGACAGGGGTGTCTCCTATAATTCACCCCTCCACTTT. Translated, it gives CASRPDRGVSYNSPLHF.